The clone carrying this T cell receptor beta chain was found many times. Its antigen is still unknown. TCRdb re-analysed the 5' RACE reads in MiXCR, keeping a single row per CDR3 protein. The data hold around 130,000 distinct CDR3 sequences, with about a tenth observed a single time. This sample is part of a study of CD8 T cells in ankylosing spondylitis. Overall study findings and caveats: From matched ankylosing spondylitis synovial fluid, disease-linked clones were reportedly recovered at significantly enriched levels.

The sequence was obtained from a male donor with ankylosing spondylitis or in good health (not recorded which). The sequenced sample was blood, either unsorted or a sorted T cell fraction (not recorded which).

The CDR3 region is CASSSRTSGRIEQFF. The CDR3 nucleotides read TGCGCCAGCAGCTCCCGAACTAGCGGGAGAATTGAGCAGTTCTTC. The V gene is TRBV5-1, the J gene TRBJ2-1, with TRBD2 matching 11 bases. CDR1 is SGHRS, CDR2 YFSETQ, per germline. The CDR3 is made up of 15 amino acids. The V gene end was trimmed by 3 bases and the J gene end by 9 bases; junction bases not matched to a gene: 8. The variable domain in full, with the rest retrieved from reference TRBV5-1 and TRBJ2-1, is KAGVTQTPRYLIKTRGQQVTLSCSPISGHRSVSWYQQTPGQGLQFLFEYFSETQRNKGNFPGRFSGRQFSNSRSEMNVSTLELGDSALYLCASSSRTSGRIEQFFGPGTRLTVL.